This T cell receptor beta chain was sequenced in a study of blood T cell repertoires in COVID-19 (dated by TCRdb to about 2020). About the investigation overall: Samples from collaborators originated in the United States, Italy and Spain and spanned both the acute and convalescent phases of COVID-19. Where available, HLA class I and class II types were obtained from metadata supplied by the sample provider rather than from assay-based typing. The samples were drawn from the first 160 participants of the ongoing ImmuneRACE study and from some 1,300 subjects provided by 6 global collaborators. Sample metadata almost always included a de-identified subject ID, COVID-19 status, age in years and sex. Subjects who had been exposed to COVID-19, were actively infected with it, or had recovered from it provided the deeply sampled blood TCRbeta repertoires that made up the dataset. The material from the prospective study consisted of cDNA or gDNA derived from T cells, B-cell-depleted T cells, or PBMCs. The repertoires were made available in a free public database intended to serve as a resource for research on the immune response to SARS-CoV-2.

The immunoSEQ Assay, a bias-controlled multiplex PCR, was used to amplify TCRbeta CDR3 regions from genomic DNA. The paper's processing steps were these. The number of nucleated cells in each sample was estimated by amplification of reference gene primers within the assay. Sequence reads were collapsed and filtered to measure the absolute abundance of every unique TCRbeta CDR3 rearrangement. For each sample, productive Simpson clonality was calculated as the square root of Simpson's diversity index over productive rearrangements. The clones in this table, taken by TCRdb from immuneACCESS, are in-frame only. Not every clone is retained; where verified, under half of the shortfall comes from an unresolved V gene, and the cause of the rest is unknown. V, J and clone size were drawn from that table, and D and trimming were deduced from the DNA. This sample holds about 140,000 clones; roughly four fifths were observed only once. The ten largest clones add up to roughly 4% of the sample.

What the research found in general, with its limitations: The quantity of clinical and demographic metadata differed by source and by participant and was supplied without curation.

V has 2 bases trimmed and J has 0 bases trimmed; junction bases matching no gene number 3. CDR1 MDHEN and CDR2 SYDVKM were looked up in the germline V gene. The CDR3 measures 17 amino acids from cysteine to phenylalanine. Only the CDR3 region is kept as DNA, spanning 51 bases read in frame from base 1. Whole blood was collected in K2EDTA tubes by collaborating institutions according to the institutions' own protocols. For TCRbeta analysis, collaborators shipped samples in one of three forms: frozen whole blood, isolated PBMCs, or DNA extracted from either of those sample types. This clone has just one count. Its antigen is currently not known. It has no much larger one-base neighbor in the sample; base qualities were not kept.

This TCR came from a woman older than 75 with acute or convalescent COVID-19. The material sequenced was peripheral blood. The sequence joins TRBV28 to TRBJ2-1; 11 nucleotides in the junction match TRBD2. The DNA is TGTGCCAGCAGTTTAAGGGGACTAGCGGTCTCCTACAATGAGCAGTTCTTC. It is translated as CASSLRGLAVSYNEQFF.